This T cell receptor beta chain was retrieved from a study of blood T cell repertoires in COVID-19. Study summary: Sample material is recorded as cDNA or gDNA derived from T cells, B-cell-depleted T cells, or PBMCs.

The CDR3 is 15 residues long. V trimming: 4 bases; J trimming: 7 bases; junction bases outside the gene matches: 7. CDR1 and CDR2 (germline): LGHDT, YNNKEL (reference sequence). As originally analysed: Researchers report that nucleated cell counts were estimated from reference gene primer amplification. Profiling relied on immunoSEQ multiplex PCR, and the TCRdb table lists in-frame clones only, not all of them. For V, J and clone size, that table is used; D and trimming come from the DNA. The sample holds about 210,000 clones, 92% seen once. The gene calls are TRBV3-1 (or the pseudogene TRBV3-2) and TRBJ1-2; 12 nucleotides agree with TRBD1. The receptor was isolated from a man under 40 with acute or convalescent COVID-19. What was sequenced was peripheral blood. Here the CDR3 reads CASSPRMGQGAGYTF. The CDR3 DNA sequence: TGTGCCAGCAGCCCAAGAATGGGACAGGGGGCTGGCTACACCTTC.